The 15 T cell receptor beta chains given below trace back to one sample, sequenced in a study of OX40 agonist ivuxolimab in advanced cancers. Some clones are missing from TCRdb's copy, which holds only in-frame ones; the method was immunoSEQ multiplex PCR. The sample includes roughly 67,000 clones, over 75% seen only once; the top ten take 0.38%. Specimen: CD4+ or CD8+ T cells sorted from blood, collected in a trial of the OX40 agonist ivuxolimab. The receptors come from an adult with an advanced solid tumor such as melanoma, head and neck, liver or kidney cancer.

The rearrangement uses TRBV11-2 and TRBJ1-2, with D perhaps matching TRBD1 (6 bases). The CDR3 has 15 residues. V lost 3 bases, J lost 4 bases, and 15 bases lay in between. Germline V CDR1 and CDR2: SGHAT, FQNNGV. Here the CDR3 reads CASSFVNRDLYGYTF. CDR3 nucleotides: TGTGCCAGCAGCTTTGTGAACAGGGACCTCTATGGCTACACCTTC.

This clone was recorded only once. CDR3 region: CASSQDGGRDEQFF. The CDR3 DNA reads as TGCGCCAGCAGCCAAGATGGCGGGCGCGATGAGCAGTTCTTC. J is TRBJ2-1 and V is TRBV4-3, with D perhaps TRBD2 (5 bases). Germline V gives CDR1 LGHNA, CDR2 YSLEER. V gave up 0 bases and J gave up 8 bases, with 11 bases separating them. There are 14 residues in the CDR3.

In nucleotides, the CDR3 is TGCGCCAGCAGCTCGGCTAGCGGGGGGGCGGATGAGCAGTTCTTC. Its translation is CASSSASGGADEQFF. The chain uses TRBV5-1 and TRBJ2-1, with 12 positions matching TRBD2. Germline lookup yields CDR1 SGHRS and CDR2 YFSETQ. This CDR3 has 15 residues. V lost 3 bases to trimming and J lost 8 bases; unmatched junction nucleotides: 6.

The rearrangement links TRBV15 to TRBJ1-1; the D gene is possibly TRBD1 (5 bases). Trimming took off 5 bases at V and 7 bases at J, with 17 bases between the two ends. This CDR3 is built from 14 residues. Germline values: CDR1 LNHNV, CDR2 YYDKDF (reference sequence). The DNA for the CDR3 is TGTGCCACCAGCGGCCGGGACGGCTTCATTGAAGCTTTCTTT. Translated: CATSGRDGFIEAFF.

This chain connects TRBV2 to TRBJ2-7; D gene uncertain. This CDR3 has 14 residues. Trimming left V 3 bases short and J 0 bases short, with 9 bases between. Germline V CDR1 and CDR2: SNHLY, FYNNEI. CDR3 sequence reads: CASSERQSSYEQYF. The CDR3 nucleotides are TGTGCCAGCAGTGAGAGGCAGTCCTCCTACGAGCAGTACTTC.

This clone was counted once. The genes are TRBV14 and TRBJ1-4; D gene unclear. V was clipped by 4 bases and J by 8 bases, with 20 bases between them. This CDR3 contains 16 residues. Per germline, CDR1 SGHDN and CDR2 FVKESK. CDR3 sequence: CASSPRFRAGGEKLFF. CDR3 nucleotide sequence: TGTGCCAGCAGCCCTCGGTTCCGGGCAGGTGGAGAAAAACTGTTTTTT.

The genes are TRBV28 and TRBJ1-2; D is unresolved. Germline CDR1 MDHEN, CDR2 SYDVKM. V lost 4 bases and J lost 0, with 12 bases in between. CDR3 length equals 15 residues. The CDR3 region has the DNA TGTGCCAGCAGTTCCCCAGACACCTCTAACTATGGCTACACCTTC. Its protein is CASSSPDTSNYGYTF.

This chain uses TRBV5-1 with TRBJ2-7; no reliable D call. The V end was cut by 0 bases, the J end by 2 bases, with 9 bases between. CDR1 and CDR2 from the germline V gene are SGHRS and YFSETQ. The CDR3 is 14 residues long. CDR3 region: CASSLVSFPYEQYF. In nucleotides, the CDR3 is TGCGCCAGCAGCTTGGTTAGTTTCCCCTACGAGCAGTACTTC. The full variable domain, its missing parts supplied by reference TRBV5-1 and TRBJ2-7, is KAGVTQTPRYLIKTRGQQVTLSCSPISGHRSVSWYQQTPGQGLQFLFEYFSETQRNKGNFPGRFSGRQFSNSRSEMNVSTLELGDSALYLCASSLVSFPYEQYFGPGTRLTVT.

V and J are TRBV7-2 and TRBJ2-7; TRBD1 agrees at 7 bases. The CDR3 contains 14 residues. Germline V CDR1 and CDR2: SGHTA, FQGNSA. V shed 7 bases and J 0 bases; nucleotides not matched to a gene: 6. The DNA for the CDR3 is TGTGCCAGCAAGACAGGGCTCCTCTCCTACGAGCAGTACTTC. Protein: CASKTGLLSYEQYF. Supplemented by reference TRBV7-2 and TRBJ2-7, the full variable domain reads GAGVSQSPSNKVTEKGKDVELRCDPISGHTALYWYRQSLGQGLEFLIYFQGNSAPDKSGLPSDRFSAERTGGSVSTLTIQRTQQEDSAVYLCASKTGLLSYEQYFGPGTRLTVT.

The V gene is TRBV5-1, the J gene TRBJ2-2, with TRBD2 identical over 9 bases. V was clipped by 3 bases and J by 0 bases; unmatched bases: 3. The CDR3 has 16 residues. From germline, CDR1 is SGHRS and CDR2 YFSETQ. This chain's CDR3 is CASSSSGGTNTGELFF. DNA for the CDR3: TGCGCCAGCAGCTCAAGCGGGGGGACGAACACCGGGGAGCTGTTTTTT.

The chain has TRBV6-1 and TRBJ2-5; 7 nucleotides match TRBD1. This CDR3 contains 18 residues. CDR1 and CDR2 from the germline V gene are MNHNS and SASEGT. V lost 1 base to trimming and J lost 5 bases; unmatched junction nucleotides: 16. The CDR3, as DNA: TGTGCCAGCAGTGAAGGTGGACAGGCAAGGTTGTCGTGGGAGACCCAGTACTTC. Its protein product is CASSEGGQARLSWETQYF.

This rearrangement joins TRBV6-1 to TRBJ2-1; 9 bases are a match to TRBD1. The CDR3 is 14 residues long. The junction had 10 bases not matched to a gene; V was cut back by 4 bases and J by 12 bases. Per germline, CDR1 MNHNS and CDR2 SASEGT. CDR3 sequence: CASSGVPGQGGQFF. Written as DNA, the CDR3 is TGTGCCAGCAGTGGAGTCCCGGGACAGGGAGGGCAGTTCTTC.

The chain has TRBV18 and TRBJ1-4; 9 nucleotides match TRBD1. J lost 3 bases, V lost 4 bases, and 9 bases had no gene match. Germline CDR1 and CDR2: KGHSH and LQKENI. The CDR3 is 17 amino acids. The CDR3 is CASSLRQGGSPNEKLFF. CDR3 sequence (DNA): TGTGCCAGCTCACTACGACAGGGGGGGTCACCTAATGAAAAACTGTTTTTT.

The J gene is TRBJ1-1, the V gene TRBV10-3, with D maybe TRBD1 (5 bases). Germline lookup yields CDR1 ENHRY and CDR2 SYGVKD. The CDR3 loop spans 15 amino acids. V lost 6 bases and J lost 3, with 17 bases in between. The CDR3 DNA sequence: TGTGCCATCAGAGGGACGGCCGGCTGGGACACTGAAGCTTTCTTT. It yields the protein CAIRGTAGWDTEAFF.

This clone was counted between two and nine times. This rearrangement joins TRBV28 to TRBJ1-3; D unclear. The ends were cut back, 1 base at V and 0 bases at J, with 7 bases in the middle. Germline V gene data show CDR1 as MDHEN and CDR2 as SYDVKM. This CDR3 region has 15 residues. This CDR3 reads CASSLSTVSGNTIYF. The DNA of the CDR3 is TGTGCCAGCAGTTTATCTACAGTCTCTGGAAACACCATATATTTT.